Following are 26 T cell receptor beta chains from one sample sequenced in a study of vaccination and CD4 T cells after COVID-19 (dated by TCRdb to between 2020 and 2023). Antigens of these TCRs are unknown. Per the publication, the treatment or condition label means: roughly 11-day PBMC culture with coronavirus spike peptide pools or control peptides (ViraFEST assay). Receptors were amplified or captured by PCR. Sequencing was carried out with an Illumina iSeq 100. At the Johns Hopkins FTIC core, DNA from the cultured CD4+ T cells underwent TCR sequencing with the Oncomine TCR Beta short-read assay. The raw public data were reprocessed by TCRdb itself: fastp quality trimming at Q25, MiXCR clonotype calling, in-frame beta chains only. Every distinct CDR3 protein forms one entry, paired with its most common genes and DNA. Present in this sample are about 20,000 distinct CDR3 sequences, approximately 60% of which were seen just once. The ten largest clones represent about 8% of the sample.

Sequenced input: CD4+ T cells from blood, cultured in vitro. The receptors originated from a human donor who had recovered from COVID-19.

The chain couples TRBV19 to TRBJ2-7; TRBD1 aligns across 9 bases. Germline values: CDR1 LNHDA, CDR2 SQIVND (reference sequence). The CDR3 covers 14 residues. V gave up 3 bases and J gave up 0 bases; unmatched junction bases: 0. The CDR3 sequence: CASSMTGGSYEQYF. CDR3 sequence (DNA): TGTGCCAGTAGTATGACAGGGGGCTCCTACGAGCAGTACTTC.

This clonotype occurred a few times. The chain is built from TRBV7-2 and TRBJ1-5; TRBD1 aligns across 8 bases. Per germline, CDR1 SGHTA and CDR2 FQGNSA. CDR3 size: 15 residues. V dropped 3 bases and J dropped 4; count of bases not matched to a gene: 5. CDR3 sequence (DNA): TGTGCCAGCAGCTTCGGGACAGGTGAGAATCAGCCCCAGCATTTT. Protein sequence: CASSFGTGENQPQHF. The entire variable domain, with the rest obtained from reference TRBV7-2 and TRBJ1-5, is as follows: GAGVSQSPSNKVTEKGKDVELRCDPISGHTALYWYRQSLGQGLEFLIYFQGNSAPDKSGLPSDRFSAERTGGSVSTLTIQRTQQEDSAVYLCASSFGTGENQPQHFGDGTRLSIL.

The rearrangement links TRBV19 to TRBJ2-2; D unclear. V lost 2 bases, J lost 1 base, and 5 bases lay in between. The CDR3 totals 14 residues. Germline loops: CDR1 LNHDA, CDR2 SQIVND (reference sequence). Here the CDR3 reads CASSINRNTGELFF. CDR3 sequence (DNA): TGTGCCAGTAGTATAAATAGGAACACCGGGGAGCTGTTTTTT.

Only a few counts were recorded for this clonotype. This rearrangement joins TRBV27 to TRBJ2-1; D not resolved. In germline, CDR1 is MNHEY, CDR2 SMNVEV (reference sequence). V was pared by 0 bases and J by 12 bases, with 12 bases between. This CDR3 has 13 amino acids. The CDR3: CASSLSYDQLQFF. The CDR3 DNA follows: TGTGCCAGCAGTTTATCCTATGACCAATTGCAGTTCTTC.

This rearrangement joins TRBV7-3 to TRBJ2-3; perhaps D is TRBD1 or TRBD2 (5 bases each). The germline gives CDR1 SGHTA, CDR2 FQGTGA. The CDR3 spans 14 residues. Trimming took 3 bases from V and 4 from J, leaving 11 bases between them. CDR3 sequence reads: CASSLWGPADTQYF. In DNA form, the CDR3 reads TGTGCCAGCAGCTTGTGGGGACCCGCAGATACGCAGTATTTT.

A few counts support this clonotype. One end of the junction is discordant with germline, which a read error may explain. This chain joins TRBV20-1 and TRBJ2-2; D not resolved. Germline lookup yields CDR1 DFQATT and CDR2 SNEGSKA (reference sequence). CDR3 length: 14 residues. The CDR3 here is CSARLEKNAGELFF. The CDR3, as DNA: TGCAGTGCTAGACTTGAGAAGAACGCCGGGGAGCTGTTTTTT.

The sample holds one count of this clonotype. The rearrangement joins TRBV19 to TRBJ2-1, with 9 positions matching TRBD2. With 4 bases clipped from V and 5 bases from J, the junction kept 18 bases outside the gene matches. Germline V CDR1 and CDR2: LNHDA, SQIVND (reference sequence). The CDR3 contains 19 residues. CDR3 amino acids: CASSNLLAGYGIGDNEQFF. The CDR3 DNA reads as TGTGCCAGTAGTAATCTGCTAGCGGGATATGGGATTGGGGACAATGAGCAGTTCTTC.

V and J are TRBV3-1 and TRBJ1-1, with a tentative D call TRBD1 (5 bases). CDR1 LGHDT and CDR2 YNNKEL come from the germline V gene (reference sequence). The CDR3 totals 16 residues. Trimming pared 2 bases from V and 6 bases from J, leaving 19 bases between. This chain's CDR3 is CASSQYAQGLGAEAFF. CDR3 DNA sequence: TGTGCCAGCAGCCAATACGCCCAGGGCCTAGGCGCTGAAGCTTTCTTT.

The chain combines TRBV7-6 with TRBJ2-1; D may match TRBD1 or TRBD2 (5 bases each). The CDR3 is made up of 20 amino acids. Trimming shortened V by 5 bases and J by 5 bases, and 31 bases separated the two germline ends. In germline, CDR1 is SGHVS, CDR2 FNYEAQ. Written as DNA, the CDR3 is TGTGCCAGCAGCCCCATCTTGGGGGACCCCGGGGTTAGTCCCCACAATGAGCAGTTCTTC. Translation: CASSPILGDPGVSPHNEQFF.

The CDR3 is CATSRDSRSNQPQHF. In DNA, the CDR3 is TGTGCCACCAGCAGAGATTCCCGGAGCAATCAGCCCCAGCATTTT. This rearrangement joins TRBV15 to TRBJ1-5; D unclear. Germline assignment: CDR1 LNHNV and CDR2 YYDKDF (reference sequence). Trimming took off 0 bases at V and 1 base at J, with 7 bases between the two ends. The CDR3 contains 15 residues.

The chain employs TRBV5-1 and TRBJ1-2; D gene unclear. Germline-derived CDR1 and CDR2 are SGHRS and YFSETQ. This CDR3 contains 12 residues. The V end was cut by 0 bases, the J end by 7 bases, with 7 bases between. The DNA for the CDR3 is TGCGCCAGCAGCTTGGGGACCTCTGGCTACACCTTC. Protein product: CASSLGTSGYTF.

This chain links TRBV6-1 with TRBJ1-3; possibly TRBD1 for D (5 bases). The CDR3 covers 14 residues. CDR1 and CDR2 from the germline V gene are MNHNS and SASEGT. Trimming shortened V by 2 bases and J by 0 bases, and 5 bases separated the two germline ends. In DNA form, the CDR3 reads TGTGCCAGCAGTGAAAGGGGCTCTGGAAACACCATATATTTT. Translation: CASSERGSGNTIYF.

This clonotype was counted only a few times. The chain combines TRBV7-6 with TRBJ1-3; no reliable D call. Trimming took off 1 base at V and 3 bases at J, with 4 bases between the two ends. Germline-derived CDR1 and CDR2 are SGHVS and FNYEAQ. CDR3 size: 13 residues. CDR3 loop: CASSLGFGNTIYF. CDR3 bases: TGTGCCAGCAGCTTAGGGTTTGGAAACACCATATATTTT.

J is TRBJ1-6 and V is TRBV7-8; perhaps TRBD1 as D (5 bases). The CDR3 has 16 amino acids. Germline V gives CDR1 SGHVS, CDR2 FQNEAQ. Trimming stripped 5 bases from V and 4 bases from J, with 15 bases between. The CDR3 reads CASSPDGTRYNSPLHF. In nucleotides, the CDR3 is TGTGCCAGCAGCCCAGACGGGACGAGGTATAATTCACCCCTCCACTTT.

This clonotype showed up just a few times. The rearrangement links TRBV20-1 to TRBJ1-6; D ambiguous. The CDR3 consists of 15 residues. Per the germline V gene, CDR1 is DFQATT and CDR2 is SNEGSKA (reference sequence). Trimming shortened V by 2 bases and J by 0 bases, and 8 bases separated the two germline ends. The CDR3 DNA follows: TGCAGTGCTAGATTCCTGGGCTCCTATAATTCACCCCTCCACTTT. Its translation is CSARFLGSYNSPLHF.

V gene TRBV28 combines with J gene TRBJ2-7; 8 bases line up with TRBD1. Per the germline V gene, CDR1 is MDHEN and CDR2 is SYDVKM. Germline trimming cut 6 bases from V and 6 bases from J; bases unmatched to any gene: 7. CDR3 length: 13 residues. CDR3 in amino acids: CASSRSDRGEQYF. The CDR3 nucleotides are TGTGCCAGCAGCCGATCCGACAGGGGCGAGCAGTACTTC. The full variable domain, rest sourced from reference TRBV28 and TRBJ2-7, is DVKVTQSSRYLVKRTGEKVFLECVQDMDHENMFWYRQDPGLGLRLIYFSYDVKMKEKGDIPEGYSVSREKKERFSLILESASTNQTSMYLCASSRSDRGEQYFGPGTRLTVT.

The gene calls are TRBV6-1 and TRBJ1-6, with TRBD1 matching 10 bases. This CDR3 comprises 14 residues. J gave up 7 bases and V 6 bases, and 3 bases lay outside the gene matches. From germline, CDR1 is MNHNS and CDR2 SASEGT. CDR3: CASRRTGGNSPLHF. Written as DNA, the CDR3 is TGTGCCAGCAGGAGGACAGGGGGAAATTCACCCCTCCACTTT.

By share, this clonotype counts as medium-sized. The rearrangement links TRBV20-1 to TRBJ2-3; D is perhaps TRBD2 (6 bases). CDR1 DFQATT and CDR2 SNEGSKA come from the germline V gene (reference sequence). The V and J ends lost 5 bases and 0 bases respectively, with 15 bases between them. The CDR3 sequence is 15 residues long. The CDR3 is CSAEGDSGSTDTQYF. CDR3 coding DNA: TGCAGTGCTGAAGGTGATAGCGGCAGCACAGATACGCAGTATTTT.

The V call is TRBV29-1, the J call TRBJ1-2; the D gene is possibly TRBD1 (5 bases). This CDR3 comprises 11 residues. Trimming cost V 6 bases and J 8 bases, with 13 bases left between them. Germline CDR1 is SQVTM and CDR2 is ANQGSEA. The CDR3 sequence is CSVSGIWGYTF. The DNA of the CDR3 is TGCAGCGTCTCAGGGATATGGGGCTACACCTTC. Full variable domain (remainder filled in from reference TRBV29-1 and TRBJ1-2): SAVISQKPSRDICQRGTSLTIQCQVDSQVTMMFWYRQQPGQSLTLIATANQGSEATYESGFVIDKFPISRPNLTFSTLTVSNMSPEDSSIYLCSVSGIWGYTFGSGTRLTVV.

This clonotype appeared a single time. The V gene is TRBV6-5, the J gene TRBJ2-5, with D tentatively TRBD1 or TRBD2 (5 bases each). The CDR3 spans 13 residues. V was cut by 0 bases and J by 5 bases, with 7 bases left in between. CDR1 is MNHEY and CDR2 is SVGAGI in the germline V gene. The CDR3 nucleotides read TGTGCCAGCAGTTACTCGTGGGGGGAGACCCAGTACTTC. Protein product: CASSYSWGETQYF.

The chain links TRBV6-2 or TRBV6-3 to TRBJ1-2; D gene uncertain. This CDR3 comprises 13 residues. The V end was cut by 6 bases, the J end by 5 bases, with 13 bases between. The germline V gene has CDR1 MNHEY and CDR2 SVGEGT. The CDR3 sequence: CASRNHFSYGYTF. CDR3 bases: TGTGCCAGCAGAAACCACTTCTCTTATGGCTACACCTTC.

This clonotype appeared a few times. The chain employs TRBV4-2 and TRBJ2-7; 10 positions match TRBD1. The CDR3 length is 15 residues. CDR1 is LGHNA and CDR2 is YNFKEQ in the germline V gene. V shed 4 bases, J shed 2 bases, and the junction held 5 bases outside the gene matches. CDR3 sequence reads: CASSLSGTGAYEQYF. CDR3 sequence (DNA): TGTGCCAGCAGCCTCTCCGGGACAGGGGCCTACGAGCAGTACTTC.

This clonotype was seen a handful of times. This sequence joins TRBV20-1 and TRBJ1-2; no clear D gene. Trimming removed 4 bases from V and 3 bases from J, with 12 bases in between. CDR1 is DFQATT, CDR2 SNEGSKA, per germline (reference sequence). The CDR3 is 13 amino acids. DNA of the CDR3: TGCAGTGCTACGGGGTGGAGGGACTATGGCTACACCTTC. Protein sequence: CSATGWRDYGYTF.

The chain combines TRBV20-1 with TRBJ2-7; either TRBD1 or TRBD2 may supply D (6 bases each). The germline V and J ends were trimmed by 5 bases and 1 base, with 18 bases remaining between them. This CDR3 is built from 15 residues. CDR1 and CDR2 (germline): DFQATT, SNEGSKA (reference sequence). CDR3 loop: CSAPRRGTRSYEQYF. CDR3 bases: TGCAGTGCTCCCAGACGGGGGACACGGTCCTACGAGCAGTACTTC.

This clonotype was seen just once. DNA of the CDR3: TGCAGTGCCCGTACGGACAGCCCCCAAGAGACCCAGTACTTC. It codes for CSARTDSPQETQYF. The V gene is TRBV20-1, the J gene TRBJ2-5, with TRBD1 as a possible D gene (6 bases). Germline lookup yields CDR1 DFQATT and CDR2 SNEGSKA (reference sequence). V lost 6 bases to trimming and J lost 1 base, with 15 bases between them. The CDR3 consists of 14 residues.

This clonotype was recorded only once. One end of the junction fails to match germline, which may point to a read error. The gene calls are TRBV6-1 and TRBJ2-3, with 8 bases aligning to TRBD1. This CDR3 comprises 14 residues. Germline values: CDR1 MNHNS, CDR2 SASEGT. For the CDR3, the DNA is TGTGTCAGCAGACCGGACAGGGTGTCAGATACGCAGTATTTT. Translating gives CVSRPDRVSDTQYF.